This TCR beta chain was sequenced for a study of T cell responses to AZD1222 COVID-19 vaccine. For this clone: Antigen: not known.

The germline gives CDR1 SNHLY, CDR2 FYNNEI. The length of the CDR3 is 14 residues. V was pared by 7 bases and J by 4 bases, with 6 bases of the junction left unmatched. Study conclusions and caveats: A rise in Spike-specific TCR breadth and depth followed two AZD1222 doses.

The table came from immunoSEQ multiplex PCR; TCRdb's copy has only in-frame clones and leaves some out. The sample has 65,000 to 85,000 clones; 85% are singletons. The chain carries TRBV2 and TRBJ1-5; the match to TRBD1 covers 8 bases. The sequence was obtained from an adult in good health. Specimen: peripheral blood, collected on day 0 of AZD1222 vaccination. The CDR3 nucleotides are TGTGCCAGCACCCGGACAGGGAGAAATCAGCCCCAGCATTTT. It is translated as CASTRTGRNQPQHF.